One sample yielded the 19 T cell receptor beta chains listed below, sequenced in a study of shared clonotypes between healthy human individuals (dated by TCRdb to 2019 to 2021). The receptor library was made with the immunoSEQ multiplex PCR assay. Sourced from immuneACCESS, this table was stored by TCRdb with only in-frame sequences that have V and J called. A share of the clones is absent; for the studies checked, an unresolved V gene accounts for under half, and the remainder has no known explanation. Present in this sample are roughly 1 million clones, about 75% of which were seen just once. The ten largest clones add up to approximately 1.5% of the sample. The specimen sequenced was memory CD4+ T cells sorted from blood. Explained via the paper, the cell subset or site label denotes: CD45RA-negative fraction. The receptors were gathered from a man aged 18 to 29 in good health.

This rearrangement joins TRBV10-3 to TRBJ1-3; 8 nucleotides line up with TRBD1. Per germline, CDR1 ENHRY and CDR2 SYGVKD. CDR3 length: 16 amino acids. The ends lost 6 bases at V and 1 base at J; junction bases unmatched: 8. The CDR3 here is CAIRAGTGVSGNTIYF. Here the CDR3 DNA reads TGTGCCATCAGGGCCGGGACAGGAGTATCTGGAAACACCATATATTTT.

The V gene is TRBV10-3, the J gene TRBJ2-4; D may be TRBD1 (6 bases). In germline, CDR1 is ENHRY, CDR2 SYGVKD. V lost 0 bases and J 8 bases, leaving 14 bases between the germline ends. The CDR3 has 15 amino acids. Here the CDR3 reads CAISESGRQEDIQYF. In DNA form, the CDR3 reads TGTGCCATCAGTGAGTCCGGTAGACAGGAGGACATTCAGTACTTC.

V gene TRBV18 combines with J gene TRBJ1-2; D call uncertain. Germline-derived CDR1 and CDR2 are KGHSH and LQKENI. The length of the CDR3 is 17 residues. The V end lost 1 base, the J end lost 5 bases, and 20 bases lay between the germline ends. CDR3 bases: TGTGCCAGCTCACCACAACTATGGCCAGGATCTTCTTATGGCTACACCTTC. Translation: CASSPQLWPGSSYGYTF. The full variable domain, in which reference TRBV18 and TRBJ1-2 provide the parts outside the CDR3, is NAGVMQNPRHLVRRRGQEARLRCSPMKGHSHVYWYRQLPEEGLKFMVYLQKENIIDESGMPKERFSAEFPKEGPSILRIQQVVRGDSAAYFCASSPQLWPGSSYGYTFGSGTRLTVV.

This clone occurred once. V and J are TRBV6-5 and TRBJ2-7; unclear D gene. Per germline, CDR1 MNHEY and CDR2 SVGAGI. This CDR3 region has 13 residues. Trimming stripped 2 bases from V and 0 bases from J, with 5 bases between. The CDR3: CASSYGPSYEQYF. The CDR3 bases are TGTGCCAGCAGTTACGGGCCCTCCTACGAGCAGTACTTC.

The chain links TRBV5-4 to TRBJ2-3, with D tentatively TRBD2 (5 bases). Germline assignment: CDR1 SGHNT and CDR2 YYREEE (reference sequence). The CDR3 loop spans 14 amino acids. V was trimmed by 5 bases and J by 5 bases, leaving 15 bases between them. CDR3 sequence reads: CASRGNGILDTQYF. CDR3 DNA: TGTGCCAGCAGGGGAAACGGGATTTTAGATACGCAGTATTTT.

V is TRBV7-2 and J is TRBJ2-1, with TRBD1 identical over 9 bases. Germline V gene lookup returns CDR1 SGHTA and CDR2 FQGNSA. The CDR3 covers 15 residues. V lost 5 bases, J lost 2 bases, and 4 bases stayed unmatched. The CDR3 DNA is TGTGCCAGCAGCCTACAGGGGGCCACCTACAATGAGCAGTTCTTC. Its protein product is CASSLQGATYNEQFF.

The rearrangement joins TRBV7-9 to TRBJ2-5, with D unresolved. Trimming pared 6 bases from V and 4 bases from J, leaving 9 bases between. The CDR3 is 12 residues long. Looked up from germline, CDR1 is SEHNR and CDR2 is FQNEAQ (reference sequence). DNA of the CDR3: TGTGCCAGCAGGAGGTCAGGAGAGACCCAGTACTTC. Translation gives CASRRSGETQYF. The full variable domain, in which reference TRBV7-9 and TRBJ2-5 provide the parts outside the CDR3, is DTGVSQNPRHKITKRGQNVTFRCDPISEHNRLYWYRQTLGQGPEFLTYFQNEAQLEKSRLLSDRFSAERPKGSFSTLEIQRTEQGDSAMYLCASRRSGETQYFGPGTRLLVL.

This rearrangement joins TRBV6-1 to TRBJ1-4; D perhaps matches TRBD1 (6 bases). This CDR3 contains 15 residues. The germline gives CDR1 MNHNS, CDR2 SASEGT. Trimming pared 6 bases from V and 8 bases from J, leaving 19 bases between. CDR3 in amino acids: CASSTGKGLREKLFF. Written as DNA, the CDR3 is TGTGCCAGCAGCACAGGGAAGGGGCTTAGGGAAAAACTGTTTTTT.

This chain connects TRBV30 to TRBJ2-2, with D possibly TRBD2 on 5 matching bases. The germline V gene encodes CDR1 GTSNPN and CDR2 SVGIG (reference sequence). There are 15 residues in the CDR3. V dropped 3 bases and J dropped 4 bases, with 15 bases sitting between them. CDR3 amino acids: CAWSEGTRVTGELFF. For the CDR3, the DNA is TGTGCCTGGAGCGAAGGCACTAGGGTCACCGGGGAGCTGTTTTTT.

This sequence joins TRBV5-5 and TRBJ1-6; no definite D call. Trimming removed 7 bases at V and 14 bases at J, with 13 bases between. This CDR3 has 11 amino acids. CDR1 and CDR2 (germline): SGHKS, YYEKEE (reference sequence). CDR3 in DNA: TGTGCCAGCTCTATAGAAGGTGCCCTCCACTTT. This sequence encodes CASSIEGALHF.

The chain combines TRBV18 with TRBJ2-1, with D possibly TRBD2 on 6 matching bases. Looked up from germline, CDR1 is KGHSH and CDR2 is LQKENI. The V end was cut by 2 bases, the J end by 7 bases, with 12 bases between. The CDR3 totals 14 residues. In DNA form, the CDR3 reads TGTGCCAGCTCACCAGGACTATATAATAATGAGCAGTTCTTC. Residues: CASSPGLYNNEQFF.

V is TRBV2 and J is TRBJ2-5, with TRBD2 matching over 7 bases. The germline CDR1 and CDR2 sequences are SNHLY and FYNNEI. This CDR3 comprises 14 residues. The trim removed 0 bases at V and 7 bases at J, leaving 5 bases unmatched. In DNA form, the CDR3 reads TGTGCCAGCAGTGAAGCGCGGGAGCCCGGGACCCAGTACTTC. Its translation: CASSEAREPGTQYF.

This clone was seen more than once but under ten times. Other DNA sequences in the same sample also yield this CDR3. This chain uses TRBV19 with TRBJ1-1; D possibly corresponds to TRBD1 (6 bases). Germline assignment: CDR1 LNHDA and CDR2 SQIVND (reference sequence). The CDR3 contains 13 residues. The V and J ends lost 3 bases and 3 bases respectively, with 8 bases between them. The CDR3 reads CASSIKGDTEAFF. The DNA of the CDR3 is TGTGCCAGTAGTATCAAGGGGGACACTGAAGCTTTCTTT.

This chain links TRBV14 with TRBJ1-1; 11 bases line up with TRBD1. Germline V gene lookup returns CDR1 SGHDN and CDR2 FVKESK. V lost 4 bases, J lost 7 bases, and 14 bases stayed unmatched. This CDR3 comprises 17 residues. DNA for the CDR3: TGTGCCAGCAGCCGCCGGACAGGGGGCTCCCGAACTAGTGAAGCTTTCTTT. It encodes CASSRRTGGSRTSEAFF.

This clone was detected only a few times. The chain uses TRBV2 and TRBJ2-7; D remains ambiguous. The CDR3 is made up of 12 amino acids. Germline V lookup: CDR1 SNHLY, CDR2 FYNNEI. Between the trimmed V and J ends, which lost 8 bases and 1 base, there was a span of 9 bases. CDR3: CASGPGSYEQYF. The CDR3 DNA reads TGTGCCAGCGGCCCCGGTTCCTACGAGCAGTACTTC.

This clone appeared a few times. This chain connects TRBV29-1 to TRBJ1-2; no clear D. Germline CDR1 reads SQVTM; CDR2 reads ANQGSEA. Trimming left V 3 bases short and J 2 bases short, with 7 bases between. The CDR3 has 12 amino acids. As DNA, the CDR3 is TGCAGCGTTGATCTTTTGAACTATGGCTACACCTTC. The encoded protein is CSVDLLNYGYTF. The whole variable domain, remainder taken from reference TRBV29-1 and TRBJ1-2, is SAVISQKPSRDICQRGTSLTIQCQVDSQVTMMFWYRQQPGQSLTLIATANQGSEATYESGFVIDKFPISRPNLTFSTLTVSNMSPEDSSIYLCSVDLLNYGYTFGSGTRLTVV.

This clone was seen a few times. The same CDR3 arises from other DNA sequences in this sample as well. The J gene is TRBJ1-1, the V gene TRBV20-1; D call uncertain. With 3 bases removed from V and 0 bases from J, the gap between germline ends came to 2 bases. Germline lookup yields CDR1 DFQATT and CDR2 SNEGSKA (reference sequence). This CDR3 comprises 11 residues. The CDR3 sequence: CSARLNTEAFF. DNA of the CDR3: TGCAGTGCTAGGCTGAACACTGAAGCTTTCTTT.

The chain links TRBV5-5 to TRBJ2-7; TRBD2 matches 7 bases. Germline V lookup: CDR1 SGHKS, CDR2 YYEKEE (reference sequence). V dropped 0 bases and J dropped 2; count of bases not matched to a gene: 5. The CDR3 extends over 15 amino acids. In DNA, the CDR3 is TGTGCCAGCAGCTTGGGCCTAGCGGAGACCTACGAGCAGTACTTC. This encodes CASSLGLAETYEQYF.

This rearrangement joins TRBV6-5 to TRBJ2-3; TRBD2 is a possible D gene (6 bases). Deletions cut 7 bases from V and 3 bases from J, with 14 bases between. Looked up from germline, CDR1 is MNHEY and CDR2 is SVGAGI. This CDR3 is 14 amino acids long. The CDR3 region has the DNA TGTGCCAGCAACCCCCGGGGAGGTACAGATACGCAGTATTTT. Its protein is CASNPRGGTDTQYF.